Listed below are T cell receptor beta chains from one sample, sequenced in a study of cytomegalovirus exposure and HLA in healthy donors. Clones were sequenced by immunoSEQ multiplex PCR, and TCRdb holds only the in-frame ones, with some missing. The table records 200,000 to 250,000 clones, 82% of them present only once. Material for sequencing was PBMCs. These receptor sequences come from a woman between 40 and 55 years old in good health and CMV-seronegative. Each CDR3 is given with its conserved first and last residue. D genes are given only for firm matches. Clone size, where shown, is once, few, many, or a class for clones that have expanded.

D: .; V: TRBV2; size: few; J: TRBJ2-3; CDR3: CATRERLYVGGYTDTQYF; DNA: TGTGCCACCAGAGAGAGACTTTATGTGGGAGGCTACACAGATACGCAGTATTTT
D: .; V: TRBV30; size: .; J: TRBJ2-5; CDR3: CAWSDSRRTQYF; DNA: TGTGCCTGGAGCGACTCGCGTAGGACCCAGTACTTC
D: TRBD2; V: TRBV28; size: once; J: TRBJ2-1; CDR3: CASIGEGLGYNEQFF; DNA: TGTGCCAGCATTGGGGAGGGACTGGGCTACAATGAGCAGTTCTTC
D: .; V: TRBV7-8; size: .; J: TRBJ2-1; CDR3: CASRDFEYNEQFF; DNA: TGTGCCAGCCGGGACTTCGAATACAATGAGCAGTTCTTC
D: TRBD1; V: TRBV18; size: few; J: TRBJ2-7; CDR3: CASSRTGTGVYEQYF; DNA: TGTGCCAGCTCCCGGACCGGGACAGGGGTCTACGAGCAGTACTTC
D: .; V: TRBV19; size: .; J: TRBJ1-1; CDR3: CASWRGVNTEAFF; DNA: TGTGCCAGCTGGCGGGGGGTGAACACTGAAGCTTTCTTT
D: TRBD2; V: TRBV30; size: .; J: TRBJ2-2; CDR3: CAWRGTSYTGELFF; DNA: TGTGCCTGGAGGGGGACTAGTTACACCGGGGAGCTGTTTTTT
D: .; V: TRBV9; size: .; J: TRBJ2-3; CDR3: CASSAGTGFTDTQYF; DNA: TGTGCCAGCAGCGCAGGAACAGGTTTCACAGATACGCAGTATTTT
D: TRBD1; V: TRBV7-9; size: .; J: TRBJ1-5; CDR3: CASSRGQGDPNQPQHF; DNA: TGTGCCAGCAGCCGAGGACAGGGGGATCCCAATCAGCCCCAGCATTTT
D: TRBD1; V: TRBV19; size: .; J: TRBJ1-1; CDR3: CASSRGTDAARAFF; DNA: TGTGCCAGTAGTAGGGGGACAGACGCCGCTCGAGCTTTCTTT
D: TRBD1; V: TRBV6-1; size: .; J: TRBJ1-2; CDR3: CASRGQGSSNYGYTF; DNA: TGTGCCAGCAGGGGACAGGGGAGTTCTAACTATGGCTACACCTTC
D: .; V: TRBV9; size: .; J: TRBJ2-2; CDR3: CASSVAGAGTGELFF; DNA: TGTGCCAGCAGCGTAGCGGGAGCGGGCACCGGGGAGCTGTTTTTT
D: TRBD2; V: TRBV27; size: few; J: TRBJ2-1; CDR3: CASRTSDSYNEQFF; DNA: TGTGCCAGCAGAACTAGCGACTCCTACAATGAGCAGTTCTTC
D: TRBD1; V: TRBV19; size: .; J: TRBJ2-7; CDR3: CASSFRGQTYEQYF; DNA: TGTGCCAGTAGTTTCCGGGGACAGACCTACGAGCAGTACTTC
D: .; V: TRBV18; size: .; J: TRBJ2-7; CDR3: CASSQPSGYEQYF; DNA: TGTGCCAGCTCACAACCGAGTGGCTACGAGCAGTACTTC
D: TRBD1; V: TRBV28; size: few; J: TRBJ2-7; CDR3: CASRPGGRYEQYF; DNA: TGTGCCAGCAGACCAGGGGGTCGCTACGAGCAGTACTTC
D: .; V: TRBV18; size: .; J: TRBJ2-4; CDR3: CASSPIGEAKNIQYF; DNA: TGTGCCAGCTCACCTATCGGGGAAGCCAAAAACATTCAGTACTTC
D: .; V: TRBV19; size: once; J: TRBJ1-2; CDR3: CASSIDRGWGYTF; DNA: TGTGCCAGTAGTATAGACCGAGGCTGGGGCTACACCTTC
D: .; V: TRBV2; size: .; J: TRBJ1-5; CDR3: CASSERGRGNQPQHF; DNA: TGTGCCAGCAGTGAACGGGGGAGAGGCAATCAGCCCCAGCATTTT
D: TRBD2; V: TRBV10-1; size: .; J: TRBJ2-1; CDR3: CASSGTSGSWVEQFF; DNA: TGCGCCAGCAGTGGGACTAGCGGGAGCTGGGTTGAGCAGTTCTTC
D: TRBD1; V: TRBV11-2; size: .; J: TRBJ2-7; CDR3: CASSRTGGKNEQYF; DNA: TGTGCCAGCAGTAGGACAGGGGGCAAGAACGAGCAGTACTTC
D: .; V: TRBV14; size: .; J: TRBJ2-7; CDR3: CASSQGTTGPYEQYF; DNA: TGTGCCAGCAGCCAAGGGACAACGGGCCCCTACGAGCAGTACTTC
D: .; V: TRBV10-1; size: .; J: TRBJ1-4; CDR3: CASSESGNEKLFF; DNA: TGCGCCAGCAGTGAGTCGGGCAATGAAAAACTGTTTTTT
D: TRBD1; V: TRBV27; size: .; J: TRBJ1-5; CDR3: CASSSRGQGDQPQHF; DNA: TGTGCCAGCAGTTCGCGGGGACAGGGGGATCAGCCCCAGCATTTT
D: .; V: TRBV29-1; size: .; J: TRBJ1-4; CDR3: CSVELSTGEKLFF; DNA: TGCAGCGTTGAGCTATCGACAGGTGAAAAACTGTTTTTT
D: .; V: TRBV12-1; size: .; J: TRBJ1-5; CDR3: CASSPRPGQGKHQPQHF; DNA: TGTGCCAGCAGCCCTAGGCCGGGACAGGGGAAGCATCAGCCCCAGCATTTT
D: TRBD1; V: TRBV7-3; size: .; J: TRBJ2-2; CDR3: CASSLGQGAFGTGELFF; DNA: TGTGCCAGCAGCTTGGGACAGGGGGCTTTTGGCACCGGGGAGCTGTTTTTT
D: .; V: TRBV6-4; size: few; J: TRBJ2-1; CDR3: CASSDTRQSSYNEQFF; DNA: TGTGCCAGCAGTGACACGAGACAGAGCTCCTACAATGAGCAGTTCTTC
D: TRBD1; V: TRBV10-3; size: .; J: TRBJ1-5; CDR3: CAISDPGTGGKSNQPQHF; DNA: TGTGCCATCAGTGATCCCGGGACAGGGGGCAAAAGCAATCAGCCCCAGCATTTT
D: TRBD2; V: TRBV5-4; size: .; J: TRBJ2-7; CDR3: CASSFGLAGGIEQYF; DNA: TGTGCCAGCAGCTTTGGACTAGCGGGAGGAATCGAGCAGTACTTC
D: .; V: TRBV28; size: .; J: TRBJ1-2; CDR3: CASSLWAGNYGYTF; DNA: TGTGCCAGCAGTTTATGGGCAGGGAACTATGGCTACACCTTC
D: TRBD2; V: TRBV5-1; size: once; J: TRBJ2-1; CDR3: CASSGASGISYNEQFF; DNA: TGCGCCAGCAGCGGGGCTAGCGGCATCTCCTACAATGAGCAGTTCTTC